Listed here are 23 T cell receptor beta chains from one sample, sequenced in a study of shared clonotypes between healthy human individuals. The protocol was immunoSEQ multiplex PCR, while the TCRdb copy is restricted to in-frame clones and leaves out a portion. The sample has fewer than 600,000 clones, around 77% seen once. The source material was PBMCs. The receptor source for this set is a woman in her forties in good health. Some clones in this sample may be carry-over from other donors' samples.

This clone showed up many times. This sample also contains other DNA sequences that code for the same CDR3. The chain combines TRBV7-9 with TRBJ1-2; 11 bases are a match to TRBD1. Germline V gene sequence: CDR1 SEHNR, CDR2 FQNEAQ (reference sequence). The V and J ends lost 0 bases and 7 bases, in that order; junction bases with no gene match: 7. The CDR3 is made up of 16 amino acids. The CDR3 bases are TGTGCCAGCAGCTTAGCCAACCCGGGACAGGGGGGTGGCTACACCTTC. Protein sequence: CASSLANPGQGGGYTF.

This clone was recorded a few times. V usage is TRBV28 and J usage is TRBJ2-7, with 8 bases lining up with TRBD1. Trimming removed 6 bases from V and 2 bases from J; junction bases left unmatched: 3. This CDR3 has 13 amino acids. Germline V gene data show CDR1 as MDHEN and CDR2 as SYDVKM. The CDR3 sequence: CASSTRGPYEQYF. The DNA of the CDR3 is TGTGCCAGCAGCACCAGGGGGCCCTACGAGCAGTACTTC. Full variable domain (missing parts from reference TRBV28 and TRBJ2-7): DVKVTQSSRYLVKRTGEKVFLECVQDMDHENMFWYRQDPGLGLRLIYFSYDVKMKEKGDIPEGYSVSREKKERFSLILESASTNQTSMYLCASSTRGPYEQYFGPGTRLTVT.

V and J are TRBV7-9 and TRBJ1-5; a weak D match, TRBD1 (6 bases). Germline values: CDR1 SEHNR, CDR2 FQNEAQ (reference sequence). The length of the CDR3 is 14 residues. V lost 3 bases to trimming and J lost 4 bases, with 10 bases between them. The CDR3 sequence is CASSLGGPNQPQHF. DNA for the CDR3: TGTGCCAGCAGCTTGGGGGGCCCAAATCAGCCCCAGCATTTT. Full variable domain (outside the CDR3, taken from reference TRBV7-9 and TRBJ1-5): DTGVSQNPRHKITKRGQNVTFRCDPISEHNRLYWYRQTLGQGPEFLTYFQNEAQLEKSRLLSDRFSAERPKGSFSTLEIQRTEQGDSAMYLCASSLGGPNQPQHFGDGTRLSIL.

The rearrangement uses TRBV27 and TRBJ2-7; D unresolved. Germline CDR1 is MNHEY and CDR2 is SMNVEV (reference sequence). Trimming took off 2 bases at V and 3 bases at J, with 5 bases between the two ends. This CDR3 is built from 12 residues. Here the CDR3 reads CASSLVRYEQYF. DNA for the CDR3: TGTGCCAGCAGTTTAGTCCGCTACGAGCAGTACTTC.

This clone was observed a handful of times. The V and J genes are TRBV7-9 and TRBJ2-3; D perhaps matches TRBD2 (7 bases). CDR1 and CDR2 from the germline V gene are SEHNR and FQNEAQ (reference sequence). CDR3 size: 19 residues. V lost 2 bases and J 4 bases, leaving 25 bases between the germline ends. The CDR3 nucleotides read TGTGCCAGCAGCTTAAAAGTCCGGGCTAGCGGAAAGGGGGCAGATACGCAGTATTTT. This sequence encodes CASSLKVRASGKGADTQYF.

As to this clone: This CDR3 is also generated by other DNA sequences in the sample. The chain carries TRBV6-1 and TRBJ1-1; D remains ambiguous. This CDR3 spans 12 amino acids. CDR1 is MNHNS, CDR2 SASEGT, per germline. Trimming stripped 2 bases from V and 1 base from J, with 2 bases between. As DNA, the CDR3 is TGTGCCAGCAGTGAACCGAACACTGAAGCTTTCTTT. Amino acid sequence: CASSEPNTEAFF.

The CDR3 sequence: CASSLVTAMGYTF. The CDR3 DNA is TGTGCCAGCAGCTTGGTAACGGCCATGGGCTACACCTTC. This chain joins TRBV5-4 and TRBJ1-2, with D unclear. This CDR3 region has 13 residues. Per the germline V gene, CDR1 is SGHNT and CDR2 is YYREEE (reference sequence). With 0 bases removed from V and 8 bases from J, the gap between germline ends came to 11 bases.

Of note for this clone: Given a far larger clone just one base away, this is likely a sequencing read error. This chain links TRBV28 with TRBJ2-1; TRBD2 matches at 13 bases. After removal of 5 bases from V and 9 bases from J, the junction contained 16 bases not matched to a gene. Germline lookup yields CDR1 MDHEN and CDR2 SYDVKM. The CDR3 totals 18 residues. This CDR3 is CASSMLPWTSGSRSEQFF. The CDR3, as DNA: TGTGCCAGCAGTATGCTTCCCTGGACTAGCGGGAGTCGCAGTGAGCAGTTCTTC.

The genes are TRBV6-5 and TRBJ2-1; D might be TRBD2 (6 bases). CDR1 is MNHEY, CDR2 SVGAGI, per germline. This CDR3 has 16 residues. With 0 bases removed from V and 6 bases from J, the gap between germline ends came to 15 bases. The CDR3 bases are TGTGCCAGCAGTTACTCGACCCCACCGGGAGCCAATGAGCAGTTCTTC. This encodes CASSYSTPPGANEQFF.

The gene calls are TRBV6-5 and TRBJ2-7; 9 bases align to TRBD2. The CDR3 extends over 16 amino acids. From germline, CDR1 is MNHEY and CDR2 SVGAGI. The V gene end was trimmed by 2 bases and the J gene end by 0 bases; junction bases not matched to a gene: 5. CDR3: CASSYGGSGSSYEQYF. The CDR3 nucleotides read TGTGCCAGCAGTTACGGTGGTAGCGGGAGCTCCTACGAGCAGTACTTC.

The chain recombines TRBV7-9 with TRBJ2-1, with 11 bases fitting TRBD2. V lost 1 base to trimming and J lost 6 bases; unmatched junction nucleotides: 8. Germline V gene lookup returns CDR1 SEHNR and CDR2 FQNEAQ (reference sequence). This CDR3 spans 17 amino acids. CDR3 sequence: CASSLVTSGSDLNEQFF. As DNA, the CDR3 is TGTGCCAGCAGCTTAGTAACTAGCGGGAGCGACCTCAATGAGCAGTTCTTC.

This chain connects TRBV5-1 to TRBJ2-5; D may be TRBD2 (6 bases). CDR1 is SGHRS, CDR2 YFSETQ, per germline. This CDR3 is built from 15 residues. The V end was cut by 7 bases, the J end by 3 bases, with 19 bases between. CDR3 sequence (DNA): TGCGCCAGCTCCCCGGGGGTGATCGGGGAAGAGACCCAGTACTTC. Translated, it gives CASSPGVIGEETQYF.

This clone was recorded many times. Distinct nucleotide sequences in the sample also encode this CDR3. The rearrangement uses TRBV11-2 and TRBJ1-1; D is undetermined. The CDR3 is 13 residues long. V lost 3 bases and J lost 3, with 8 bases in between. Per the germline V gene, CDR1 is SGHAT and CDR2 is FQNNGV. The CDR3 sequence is CASSFAGYTEAFF. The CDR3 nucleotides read TGTGCCAGCAGCTTTGCGGGGTACACTGAAGCTTTCTTT.

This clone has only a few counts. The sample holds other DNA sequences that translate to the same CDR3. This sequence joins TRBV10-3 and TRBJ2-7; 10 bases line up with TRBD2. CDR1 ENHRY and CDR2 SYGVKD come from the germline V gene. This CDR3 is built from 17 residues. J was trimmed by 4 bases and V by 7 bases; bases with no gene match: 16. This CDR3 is CAIKSGLVSGRTYEQYF. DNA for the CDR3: TGTGCCATCAAGTCGGGCTTGGTTAGCGGGAGGACGTACGAGCAGTACTTC.

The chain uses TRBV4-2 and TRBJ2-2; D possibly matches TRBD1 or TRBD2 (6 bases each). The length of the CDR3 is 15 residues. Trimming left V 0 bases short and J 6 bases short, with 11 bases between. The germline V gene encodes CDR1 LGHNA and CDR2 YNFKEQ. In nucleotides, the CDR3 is TGTGCCAGCAGCCAAGATCAGAGGGGGGCCGGGGAGCTGTTTTTT. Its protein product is CASSQDQRGAGELFF.

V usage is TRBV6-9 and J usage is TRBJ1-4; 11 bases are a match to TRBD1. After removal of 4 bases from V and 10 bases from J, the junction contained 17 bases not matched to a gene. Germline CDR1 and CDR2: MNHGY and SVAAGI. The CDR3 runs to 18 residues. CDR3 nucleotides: TGTGCCAGCAGTTTCCCAAATCTGGGACAGGGGGGGATTGGAAAACTGTTTTTT. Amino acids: CASSFPNLGQGGIGKLFF.

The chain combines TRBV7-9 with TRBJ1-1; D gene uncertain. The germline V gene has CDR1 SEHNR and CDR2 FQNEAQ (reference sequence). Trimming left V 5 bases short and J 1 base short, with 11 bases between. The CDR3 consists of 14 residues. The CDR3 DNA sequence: TGTGCCAGCAGCATAGAAGCAGGGAACACTGAAGCTTTCTTT. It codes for CASSIEAGNTEAFF.

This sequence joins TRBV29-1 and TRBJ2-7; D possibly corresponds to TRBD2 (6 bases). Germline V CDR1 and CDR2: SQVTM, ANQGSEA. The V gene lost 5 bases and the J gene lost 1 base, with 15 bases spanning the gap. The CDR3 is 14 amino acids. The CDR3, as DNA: TGCAGCGTTTCAAACCGGGAGCGATCCTACGAGCAGTACTTC. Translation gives CSVSNRERSYEQYF.

The CDR3: CAISGSRDGEQYF. The DNA of the CDR3 is TGTGCCATCAGTGGGTCCCGGGACGGCGAGCAGTACTTC. The chain uses TRBV10-3 and TRBJ2-7; D may match TRBD1 or TRBD2 (5 bases each). This CDR3 contains 13 residues. Trimming shortened V by 4 bases and J by 6 bases, and 13 bases separated the two germline ends. Germline V gene sequence: CDR1 ENHRY, CDR2 SYGVKD.

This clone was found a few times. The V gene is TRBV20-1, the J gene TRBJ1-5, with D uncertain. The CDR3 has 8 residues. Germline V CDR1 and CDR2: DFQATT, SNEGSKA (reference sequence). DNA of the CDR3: TGCAGGACGGGCCCCCGTCATTTT. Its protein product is CRTGPRHF.

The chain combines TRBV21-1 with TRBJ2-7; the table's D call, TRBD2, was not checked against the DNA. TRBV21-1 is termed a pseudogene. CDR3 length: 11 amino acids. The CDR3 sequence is CASSKPYEQYF. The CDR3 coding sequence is TGTGCCAGCAGCAAACCGTACGAGCAGTACTTC.

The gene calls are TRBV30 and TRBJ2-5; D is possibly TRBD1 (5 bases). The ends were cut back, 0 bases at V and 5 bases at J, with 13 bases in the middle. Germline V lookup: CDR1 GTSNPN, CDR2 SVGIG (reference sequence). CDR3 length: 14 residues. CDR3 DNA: TGTGCCTGGAGTGTAGGTGGGGCGAGGGAGACCCAGTACTTC. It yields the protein CAWSVGGARETQYF.

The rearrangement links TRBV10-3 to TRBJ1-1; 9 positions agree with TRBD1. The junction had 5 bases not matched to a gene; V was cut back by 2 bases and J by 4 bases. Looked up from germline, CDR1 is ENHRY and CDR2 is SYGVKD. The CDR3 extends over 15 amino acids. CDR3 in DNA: TGTGCCATCAGTGAGACAGGGGGCTGGAGCACTGAAGCTTTCTTT. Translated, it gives CAISETGGWSTEAFF.